A selection of T cell receptor beta chains follows, all from one sample in a study of technical replicates of blood from several donors. Method: immunoSEQ multiplex PCR; TCRdb's copy keeps in-frame clones and lacks some. Among some 70,000 clones, approximately 90% were seen once, and the ten largest hold 4.7%. Sequences were obtained from PBMCs. The receptors were gathered from a human donor in good health. Some clones in this sample may be carry-over from other donors' samples. The CDR3 runs from the conserved cysteine through the conserved F or W. The D gene is left open where the match is weak. A clone size is listed for some rows: how often the clone was seen (once, few, many), or a class if it is expanded.

abundance: -
d_gene: -
j_gene: TRBJ1-1
len: 12
v_gene: TRBV10-3
CDR3aa: CAISGQNTEAFF
CDR3nt: TGTGCCATCAGTGGACAAAACACTGAAGCTTTCTTT

abundance: -
d_gene: TRBD2
j_gene: TRBJ2-1
len: 12
v_gene: TRBV6-5
CDR3aa: CATRSGGGEQFF
CDR3nt: TGTGCCACCCGGTCGGGAGGAGGTGAGCAGTTCTTC

abundance: -
d_gene: -
j_gene: TRBJ1-3
len: 14
v_gene: TRBV5-6
CDR3aa: CASSLGLAGNTIYF
CDR3nt: TGTGCCAGCAGCCTAGGACTGGCTGGAAACACCATATATTTT

abundance: -
d_gene: -
j_gene: TRBJ1-5
len: 14
v_gene: TRBV2
CDR3aa: CATHDDPAGQPQHF
CDR3nt: TGTGCCACACACGATGACCCAGCGGGTCAGCCCCAGCATTTT

abundance: few
d_gene: TRBD2
j_gene: TRBJ2-3
len: 15
v_gene: TRBV5-4
CDR3aa: CASSLAGGPGDTQYF
CDR3nt: TGTGCCAGCAGTCTAGCGGGAGGCCCGGGAGATACGCAGTATTTT

abundance: once
d_gene: TRBD1
j_gene: TRBJ1-2
len: 18
v_gene: TRBV7-2
CDR3aa: CASSLAPAGKTGLDGYTF
CDR3nt: TGTGCCAGCAGCTTAGCTCCCGCCGGAAAGACAGGGTTGGATGGCTACACCTTC

abundance: -
d_gene: TRBD2
j_gene: TRBJ2-5
len: 15
v_gene: TRBV11-3
CDR3aa: CASSLGTSGRQTQYF
CDR3nt: TGTGCCAGCAGCTTAGGGACTAGCGGGAGGCAGACCCAGTACTTC

abundance: -
d_gene: TRBD2
j_gene: TRBJ2-1
len: 16
v_gene: TRBV4-3
CDR3aa: CASSQEGLAGRNEQFF
CDR3nt: TGCGCCAGCAGCCAAGAAGGCCTAGCGGGACGCAATGAGCAGTTCTTC

abundance: -
d_gene: -
j_gene: TRBJ1-1
len: 15
v_gene: TRBV6-5
CDR3aa: CASSLGSGGNTEAFF
CDR3nt: TGTGCCAGCAGTTTGGGCAGCGGAGGGAACACTGAAGCTTTCTTT

abundance: -
d_gene: -
j_gene: TRBJ2-7
len: 13
v_gene: TRBV7-2
CDR3aa: CASSNRARGEQYF
CDR3nt: TGTGCCAGCAGTAATAGGGCCAGGGGCGAGCAGTACTTC

abundance: -
d_gene: TRBD1
j_gene: TRBJ2-6
len: 17
v_gene: TRBV9
CDR3aa: CASSVEGQSSGANVLTF
CDR3nt: TGTGCCAGCAGCGTAGAGGGACAGAGCTCTGGGGCCAACGTCCTGACTTTC

abundance: -
d_gene: TRBD1
j_gene: TRBJ1-2
len: 13
v_gene: TRBV14
CDR3aa: CASSLVTGGGYTF
CDR3nt: TGTGCCAGCAGCCTCGTGACAGGGGGAGGCTACACCTTC

abundance: -
d_gene: TRBD2
j_gene: TRBJ2-1
len: 18
v_gene: TRBV10-3
CDR3aa: CAISGLADKTSSYNEQFF
CDR3nt: TGTGCCATCAGTGGACTAGCGGATAAGACAAGCTCCTACAATGAGCAGTTCTTC

abundance: -
d_gene: TRBD1
j_gene: TRBJ1-5
len: 14
v_gene: TRBV7-9
CDR3aa: CASSLTGANQPQHF
CDR3nt: TGTGCCAGCAGCCTGACAGGGGCGAATCAGCCCCAGCATTTT

abundance: -
d_gene: -
j_gene: TRBJ1-1
len: 17
v_gene: TRBV5-1
CDR3aa: CASSLGTARWMNTEAFF
CDR3nt: TGCGCCAGCAGCTTGGGGACAGCTAGGTGGATGAACACTGAAGCTTTCTTT